The 10 T cell receptor beta chains reported below all come from one sample, sequenced in a study of blood T cell repertoires in COVID-19. Clones were read by immunoSEQ multiplex PCR, and TCRdb kept only the in-frame ones, dropping some. The sample holds about 95,000 clones, approximately 80% seen once. Sequencing used peripheral blood. Every receptor here comes from a human donor in a cohort sampled during active COVID-19.

The chain joins TRBV7-9 to TRBJ2-1; 10 nucleotides align to TRBD2. There are 15 residues in the CDR3. Looked up from germline, CDR1 is SEHNR and CDR2 is FQNEAQ (reference sequence). V was pared by 1 base and J by 9 bases, with 6 bases of the junction left unmatched. The CDR3 DNA reads TGTGCCAGCAGCTTAGGAAGCGGGGGGGCCGGTGAGCAGTTCTTC. This codes for CASSLGSGGAGEQFF.

This clone was detected only a few times. The chain combines TRBV3-1 (or the pseudogene TRBV3-2) with TRBJ2-3, with 7 bases identical to TRBD1. Germline CDR1 reads LGHDT; CDR2 reads YNNKEL (reference sequence). The CDR3 is 15 residues long. Trimming removed 3 bases from V and 1 base from J; junction bases left unmatched: 4. The chain's CDR3 is CASSHRDSGTDTQYF. For the CDR3, the DNA is TGTGCCAGCAGCCATAGGGACAGCGGCACAGATACGCAGTATTTT.

This clone has only a few counts. The V gene is TRBV2, the J gene TRBJ1-1; no clear D gene. The V gene's germline CDR1 is SNHLY and CDR2 FYNNEI. Trimming left V 6 bases short and J 1 base short, with 15 bases between. This CDR3 spans 15 amino acids. CDR3 nucleotide sequence: TGTGCCAGCAGCCCCAGGTGGTCCACGAACACTGAAGCTTTCTTT. It specifies CASSPRWSTNTEAFF.

A single count supports this clone. V and J are TRBV11-3 and TRBJ2-3; 8 bases align to TRBD1. J gave up 15 bases and V 5 bases, and 13 bases lay outside the gene matches. Looked up from germline, CDR1 is SGHNT and CDR2 is YENEEA. The CDR3 sequence is 13 residues long. DNA of the CDR3: TGTGCCAGCAGCCCTAACCACGGACAGGGTTTTTATTTT. This translates into CASSPNHGQGFYF.

This clone was detected once. The gene calls are TRBV5-1 and TRBJ2-7, with 11 bases lining up with TRBD2. V was pared by 3 bases and J by 5 bases, with 13 bases of the junction left unmatched. Germline loops: CDR1 SGHRS, CDR2 YFSETQ. The CDR3 is 17 amino acids. The CDR3 DNA is TGCGCCAGCAGCTGGTCTGGGGGTAGCGGGAGGGCCGACGAGCAGTACTTC. Translation gives CASSWSGGSGRADEQYF.

The genes are TRBV7-2 and TRBJ2-5, with TRBD2 identical over 8 bases. CDR3 length: 16 residues. The J segment lost 1 base and the V segment lost 1 base, leaving 5 bases of the junction unmatched. Germline CDR1 reads SGHTA; CDR2 reads FQGNSA. CDR3 nucleotide sequence: TGTGCCAGCAGCTTAGGGCCCGGGGGGGGCCAAGAGACCCAGTACTTC. Encoded protein: CASSLGPGGGQETQYF.

The CDR3 reads CASSRDRGGYGYTF. The CDR3, as DNA: TGTGCCAGCAGCAGGGACAGGGGAGGGTATGGCTACACCTTC. The rearrangement joins TRBV7-2 to TRBJ1-2; 10 bases map to TRBD1. The V gene's germline CDR1 is SGHTA and CDR2 FQGNSA. With V trimmed by 5 bases and J by 5 bases, 5 bases remained unmatched. The CDR3 is 14 amino acids.

This chain uses TRBV3-1 (or the pseudogene TRBV3-2) with TRBJ2-5; 7 nucleotides line up with TRBD2. The CDR3 spans 16 residues. The germline V gene encodes CDR1 LGHDT and CDR2 YNNKEL (reference sequence). J gave up 3 bases and V 5 bases, and 12 bases lay outside the gene matches. In DNA form, the CDR3 reads TGTGCCAGCAGCTCCCTGAGAAGCCTAGCGGAAGAGACCCAGTACTTC. This gives the protein CASSSLRSLAEETQYF.

The chain is built from TRBV4-3 and TRBJ2-3; 10 bases match TRBD2. This CDR3 has 15 residues. With 1 base clipped from V and 3 bases from J, the junction kept 1 base outside the gene matches. Germline V CDR1 and CDR2: LGHNA, YSLEER. The CDR3 nucleotides are TGCGCCAGCAGCCAAGGGGGACTAGCGACAGATACGCAGTATTTT. Its protein is CASSQGGLATDTQYF.

The chain has TRBV27 and TRBJ2-2, with 7 bases that match TRBD1. Germline CDR1 is MNHEY and CDR2 is SMNVEV (reference sequence). Losses at the gene ends were 1 base for V and 0 bases for J; bases not matched to a gene: 2. The CDR3 is 16 amino acids. CDR3: CASSLFGTANTGELFF. The CDR3 region has the DNA TGTGCCAGCAGTTTATTCGGGACAGCGAACACCGGGGAGCTGTTTTTT.